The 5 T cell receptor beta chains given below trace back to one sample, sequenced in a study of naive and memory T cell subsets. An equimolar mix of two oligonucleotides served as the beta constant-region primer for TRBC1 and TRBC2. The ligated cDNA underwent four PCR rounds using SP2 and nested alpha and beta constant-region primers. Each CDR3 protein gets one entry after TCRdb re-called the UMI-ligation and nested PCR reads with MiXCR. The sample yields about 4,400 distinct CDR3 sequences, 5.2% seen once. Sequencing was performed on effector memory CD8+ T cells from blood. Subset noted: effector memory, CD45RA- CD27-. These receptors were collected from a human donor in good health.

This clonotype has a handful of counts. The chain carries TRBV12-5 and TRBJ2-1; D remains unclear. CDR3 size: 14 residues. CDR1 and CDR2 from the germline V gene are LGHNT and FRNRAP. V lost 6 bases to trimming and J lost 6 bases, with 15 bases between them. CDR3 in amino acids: CASGPYNYPNEQFF. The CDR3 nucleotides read TGTGCTAGTGGCCCGTATAACTACCCCAATGAGCAGTTCTTC.

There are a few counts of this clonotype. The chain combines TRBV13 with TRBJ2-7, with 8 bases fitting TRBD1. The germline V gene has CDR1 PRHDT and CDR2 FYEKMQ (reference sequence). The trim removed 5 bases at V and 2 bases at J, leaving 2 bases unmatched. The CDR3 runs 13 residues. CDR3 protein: CASSQGQAYEQYF. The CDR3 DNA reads TGTGCCAGCAGCCAGGGACAGGCCTACGAGCAGTACTTC.

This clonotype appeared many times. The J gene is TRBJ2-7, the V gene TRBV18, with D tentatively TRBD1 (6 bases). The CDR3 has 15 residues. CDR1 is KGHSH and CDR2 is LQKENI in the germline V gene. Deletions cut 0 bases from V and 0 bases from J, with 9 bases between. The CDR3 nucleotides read TGTGCCAGCTCACCACCGGGGGCGAGCTCCTACGAGCAGTACTTC. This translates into CASSPPGASSYEQYF.

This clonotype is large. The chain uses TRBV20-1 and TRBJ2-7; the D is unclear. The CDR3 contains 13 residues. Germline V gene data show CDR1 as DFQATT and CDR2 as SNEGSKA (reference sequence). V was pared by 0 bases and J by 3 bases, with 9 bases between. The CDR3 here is CSARDRTDYEQYF. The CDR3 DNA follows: TGCAGTGCTAGAGATCGAACAGACTACGAGCAGTACTTC.

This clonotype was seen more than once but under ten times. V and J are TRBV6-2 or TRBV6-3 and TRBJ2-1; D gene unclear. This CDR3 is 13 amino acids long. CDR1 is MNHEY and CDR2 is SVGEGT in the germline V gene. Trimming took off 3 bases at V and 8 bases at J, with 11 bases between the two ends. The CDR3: CASSYGEIDEQFF. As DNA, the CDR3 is TGTGCCAGCAGTTATGGAGAGATCGATGAGCAGTTCTTC.